The subject of this entry is one T cell receptor (beta chain). The CDR3 length is 14 residues. Germline CDR1 SGHNT, CDR2 YYREEE (reference sequence). Trimming pared 2 bases from V and 7 bases from J, leaving 13 bases between. This sample stems from a study of preoperative IRX-2 immunotherapy in early breast cancer. Treatment of the sample: preoperative locoregional IRX-2 cytokine immunotherapy. This phase Ib study tested locoregional IRX-2 cytokine immunotherapy given before surgery. Clones were sequenced by immunoSEQ multiplex PCR, and TCRdb holds only the in-frame ones, with some missing. Among 40,000 to 45,000 clones, about 95% were seen once, and the ten largest hold over 1.5%.

The receptor comes from a human donor with breast cancer. The sequencing here drew on tumor tissue, taken after IRX-2 immunotherapy. The chain uses TRBV5-4 and TRBJ2-4; D assignment may be TRBD1 or TRBD2 (5 bases each). CDR3 DNA sequence: TGTGCCAGCAGCTTTTCCCGGGACCGCAACATTCAGTACTTC. Translation: CASSFSRDRNIQYF.